This TCR beta chain appears in the sequencing data of a study of long-term antiretroviral therapy in people with HIV. Comment on this clone: Its antigen is undetermined.

Samples were assayed with immunoSEQ v3.0 at survey level. Produced via immunoSEQ multiplex PCR; TCRdb's table is partial and in-frame only. The profile covers 30,000 to 40,000 clones, with roughly 83% appearing a single time and 3.2% taken by the ten largest. The germline V gene encodes CDR1 MRHNA and CDR2 SNTAGT. Losses at the gene ends were 4 bases for V and 4 bases for J; bases not matched to a gene: 6. The CDR3 length is 15 residues. Per donor, a minimum of one pre-ART and a minimum of two post-ART PBMC samples were available. General study points: The study found that diversity rose after ART but stayed below transplant donor controls.

The sequencing here drew on unsorted PBMCs, taken 1.9 years after starting antiretroviral therapy. J is TRBJ2-1 and V is TRBV6-4, with 8 bases lining up with TRBD2. The origin of this receptor is a man younger than 35 with HIV. The CDR3 sequence is CASSGELAAYNEQFF. CDR3 sequence (DNA): TGTGCCAGCAGTGGTGAACTAGCGGCATACAATGAGCAGTTCTTC.